This TCR beta chain was obtained from a study of blood T cells in healthy people across ages. Findings of the study overall: TCR beta diversity per million T cells fell roughly linearly with age.

It was with a sample-barcoded 5' primer and a J-beta primer mix that a second PCR of about 6 to 12 cycles was run. TCRdb ran MiXCR on the 5' RACE reads and lists one entry per CDR3 protein. This table holds just over 800,000 distinct CDR3 sequences, around two thirds found once. There are 18 residues in the CDR3. The ends lost 3 bases at V and 7 bases at J; junction bases unmatched: 18. Germline assignment: CDR1 KGHSH and CDR2 LQKENI. In the case of this clonotype: What it binds is not known.

This rearrangement joins TRBV18 to TRBJ2-1; 7 bases agree with TRBD1. This receptor was identified in a man aged 25 to 40 in good health. The sequenced material came from blood. Written as DNA, the CDR3 is TGTGCCAGCTCACCGAACCCTACCCGGGACAGAGCGTGGAATGAGCAGTTCTTC. Its translation is CASSPNPTRDRAWNEQFF.